A single T cell receptor (beta chain) is shown here with its context. As yet, its antigen is unknown. CDR3 size: 15 residues. J lost 0 bases, V lost 4 bases, and 3 bases had no gene match. Germline V lookup: CDR1 SGHVS, CDR2 FQNEAQ. The data were obtained in a study of post-analysis software for immune sequencing data. Study-wide results and caveats: Included in a set of five TRBV segments more frequent in patients than controls were TRBV5-6, TRBV5-1 and TRBV20-1.

cDNA libraries for TCR beta contained unique molecular identifiers. TCRdb reanalysed the PCR reads using MiXCR and keeps one entry per CDR3 protein. The data hold about 500,000 distinct CDR3 sequences, with around 40% observed a single time. The sequenced sample consisted of blood. This sequence joins TRBV7-8 and TRBJ2-3; the match to TRBD1 covers 8 bases. The sequence came from a girl between 5 and 17 years old with multiple sclerosis. The CDR3 coding sequence is TGTGCCAGCAGCTCGGACAGGGAAAGCACAGATACGCAGTATTTT. Translating it yields CASSSDRESTDTQYF.